This TCR beta chain was sequenced for a study of patients and donors after allogeneic stem cell transplantation. The CDR3 sequence is 13 residues long. V shed 6 bases and J shed 1 base, with 7 bases lying between them. Germline assignment: CDR1 SNHLY and CDR2 FYNNEI. In TCRdb, the RT-PCR reads were re-called with MiXCR into one record per CDR3 protein. This table has about 230,000 distinct CDR3 sequences, 11% to 15% appearing once. This clonotype was counted between two and nine times. The rearrangement links TRBV2 to TRBJ1-5; no clear D. This receptor was identified in a human donor who was either an allogeneic HSCT recipient or a stem cell or donor lymphocyte infusion donor (not recorded which). It is not recorded whose cells these are; they may come from a transplant donor. The sequencing input was blood, either unsorted or a sorted T cell fraction (not recorded which). CDR3 residues: CASRADSNQPQHF. CDR3 nucleotides: TGTGCCAGCAGGGCGGACAGCAATCAGCCCCAGCATTTT.